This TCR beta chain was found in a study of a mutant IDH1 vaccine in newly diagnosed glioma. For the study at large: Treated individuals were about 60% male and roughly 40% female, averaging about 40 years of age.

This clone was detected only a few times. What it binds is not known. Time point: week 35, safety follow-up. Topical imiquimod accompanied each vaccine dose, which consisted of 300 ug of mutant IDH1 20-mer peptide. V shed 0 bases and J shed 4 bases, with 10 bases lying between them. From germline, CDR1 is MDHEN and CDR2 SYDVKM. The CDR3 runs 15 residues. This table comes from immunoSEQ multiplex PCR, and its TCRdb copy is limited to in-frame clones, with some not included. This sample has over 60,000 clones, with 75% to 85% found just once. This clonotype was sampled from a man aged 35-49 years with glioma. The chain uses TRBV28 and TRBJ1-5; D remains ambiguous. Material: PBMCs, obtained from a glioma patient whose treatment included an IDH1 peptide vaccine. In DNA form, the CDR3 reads TGTGCCAGCAGTTTATGGGCCCCGGAAAATCAGCCCCAGCATTTT. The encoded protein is CASSLWAPENQPQHF.